This T cell receptor beta chain comes out of a study of CD8 T cells in Susac syndrome. For the study at large: When blood was drawn, the patients with Susac syndrome were therapy-naive, on corticosteroids, or on intravenous immunoglobulin alone. Study-wide results and caveats: There were over 15 Susac-specific public clones in total CD8+ repertoires and five in CD8+ TEMRA repertoires.

Sequencing of TCR beta was undertaken in CD8+ and CD4+ T cells derived from blood. As for this clonotype: Its antigen remains unknown.

The CDR3 covers 15 residues. Germline values: CDR1 SGHNT, CDR2 YYREEE (reference sequence). With V trimmed by 4 bases and J by 1 base, 0 bases remained unmatched. After extraction with the RNeasy kit, about 0.45 to 1 ug of the RNA was reverse transcribed using random hexamers. Across 54 Vbeta and 13 Jbeta, TCR beta CDR3 was amplified with immunoSEQ multiplex PCR. TCRdb re-called the immunoSEQ multiplex PCR reads through MiXCR, storing one row per CDR3 protein. The sample consists of about 130,000 distinct CDR3 sequences, just under 95% of them appearing once. The source is a human donor with Susac syndrome. Source material: CD8+ T cells from PBMCs. The chain couples TRBV5-4 to TRBJ2-2, with 11 bases matching TRBD2. As DNA, the CDR3 is TGTGCCAGCAGCCTAGCGGGGGGGAACACCGGGGAGCTGTTTTTT. Translated: CASSLAGGNTGELFF.